The entry that follows covers one T cell receptor (beta chain) sequence. Its antigen remains unknown. This record belongs to a study of shared clonotypes between healthy human individuals. The study's findings and limits: The naive CD4 repertoires of a few donors were compared, and roughly 5% of clonotypes were shared. Compared with memory subsets, naive subsets generally had larger estimated richness.

Only in-frame clones appear in the TCRdb table, and some are missing; sequencing was by immunoSEQ multiplex PCR. This sample carries 2.3 million or so clones, approximately 93% of them seen once, and the ten largest clones take about 0.39%. This receptor was identified in a man younger than 30 in good health. Some clones in this sample may be carry-over from other donors' samples. Sample: naive CD4+ T cells from PBMCs. As for subset: CD45RA+ positively selected.

This CDR3 is CASSLGDYYGYTF. CDR3 bases: TGCGCCAGCAGCTTAGGCGATTACTATGGCTACACCTTC. The rearrangement joins TRBV5-1 to TRBJ1-2; D remains unclear. CDR1 and CDR2 (germline): SGHRS, YFSETQ. Trimming cost V 2 bases and J 3 bases, with 8 bases left between them. This CDR3 spans 13 amino acids.